These 26 T cell receptor beta chains share one sample of origin, sequenced in a study of Graves' ophthalmopathy and Graves' hyperthyroidism (dated by TCRdb to the late 2010s). Instrument used: Illumina HiSeq 2000. For repertoire sequencing, TCR beta CDR3 regions were amplified from RNA transcripts. The first round was an RT-PCR using HTBI primers with the Qiagen OneStep RT-PCR kit, and this first round was followed by a second-round multiplex PCR, then size selection and purification. TCRdb reprocessed the public reads (quality trimming at Q25 with fastp, clone calling with MiXCR) and kept in-frame beta chains. Each entry is one CDR3 protein sequence, shown with its most common DNA and genes. The sample profile shows about 740,000 distinct CDR3 sequences; roughly 40% of them were found once. Approximately 43% of the sample belongs to the ten largest clones. Material for sequencing was peripheral blood. The receptors shown here come from an adult man with Graves' ophthalmopathy.

On this clonotype itself: This may be a read error, as it is one base from a much larger clone. This chain links TRBV24-1 with TRBJ1-2; TRBD1 matches at 8 bases. Germline CDR1 reads KGHDR; CDR2 reads SFDVKD. This CDR3 is 15 amino acids long. CDR3 nucleotide sequence: TGTGCCACCTCGAACGGGGGCAGGGGGCCGAGTGGCCACACCTTC. Protein: CATSNGGRGPSGHTF.

This clonotype appeared a few times. V is TRBV6-5 and J is TRBJ1-2; the D gene is possibly TRBD1 (5 bases). The CDR3 loop spans 11 amino acids. The germline gives CDR1 MNHEY, CDR2 SVGAGI. The CDR3 nucleotides are TGTGCGGCCGGAGGGACGCCTGGCTACACCTTC. The encoded protein is CAAGGTPGYTF.

This clonotype was recorded once. V gene TRBV5-1 combines with J gene TRBJ1-5; 12 positions match TRBD1. This CDR3 is built from 15 residues. V shed 2 bases, J shed 6 bases, and the junction held 3 bases outside the gene matches. Germline V lookup: CDR1 SGHRS, CDR2 YFSETQ. CDR3 DNA: TGCGCCAGCAGCTTTGGGACAGGGGGCCTTCAGCCCCAGCATTTT. Amino acids: CASSFGTGGLQPQHF.

The gene calls are TRBV20-1 and TRBJ2-7; TRBD1 might be the D (7 bases). Germline assignment: CDR1 DFQATT and CDR2 SNEGSKA (reference sequence). V was shortened by 6 bases and J by 5 bases, with 23 bases between the two germline ends. The CDR3 loop spans 15 amino acids. CDR3 sequence (DNA): TGCAGTGCCCCCCGACAGGGAGGATCCGGGCACGAGCAGTACTTC. Residues: CSAPRQGGSGHEQYF.

In its sample, this clonotype was seen many times. V gene TRBV5-4 combines with J gene TRBJ2-2; D unclear. Germline values: CDR1 SGHNT, CDR2 YYREEE (reference sequence). Deletions cut 1 base from V and 1 base from J, with 5 bases between. CDR3 length: 14 amino acids. The CDR3 DNA reads TGTGCCAGCAGCTTGACAAGGAACACCGGGGAGCTGTTTTTT. Translation gives CASSLTRNTGELFF.

The chain uses TRBV24-1 and TRBJ2-5, with 13 bases that match TRBD2. V gave up 4 bases and J gave up 4 bases; unmatched junction bases: 5. In germline, CDR1 is KGHDR, CDR2 SFDVKD. The CDR3 covers 16 residues. CDR3 in DNA: TGTGCCACCAGTGACACTAGCGGGAGGGGCGGAGAGACCCAGTACTTC. It is translated as CATSDTSGRGGETQYF.

The chain recombines TRBV7-8 with TRBJ2-7; 9 bases align to TRBD2. CDR1 and CDR2 from the germline V gene are SGHVS and FQNEAQ. The V and J ends lost 1 base and 6 bases, in that order; junction bases with no gene match: 7. The CDR3 covers 15 residues. The CDR3 here is CASSLDGGRVSEQYF. The CDR3 region has the DNA TGTGCCAGCAGCTTAGACGGCGGGAGGGTCTCCGAGCAGTACTTC.

About this clonotype itself: A read error may account for a junction end that differs from germline. The chain carries TRBV5-1 and TRBJ2-7, with a tentative D call TRBD2 (5 bases). Germline loops: CDR1 SGHRS, CDR2 YFSETQ. This CDR3 is 17 amino acids long. The CDR3 DNA follows: TGTGCCAGCAGCACCCAGGTTAGAGAGCGGTTGAGCTACGAGCAGTACTTC. Its translation is CASSTQVRERLSYEQYF.

This clonotype was seen many times. Sequence at one end of the junction differs from germline and may be a read error. The V gene is TRBV7-9, the J gene TRBJ1-2; D is uncertain. The CDR3 sequence is 8 residues long. Germline V CDR1 and CDR2: SEHNR, FQNEAQ (reference sequence). CDR3 DNA sequence: TGTGCCCGCAGGGGCTACACCTTC. Translation gives CARRGYTF.

The chain has TRBV25-1 and TRBJ2-2; D unclear. V shed 6 bases and J shed 3 bases, with 8 bases lying between them. The CDR3 covers 13 residues. Germline assignment: CDR1 MGHDK and CDR2 SYGVNS. Here the CDR3 reads CASRPQDTGELFF. Written as DNA, the CDR3 is TGTGCCAGCAGACCCCAGGACACCGGGGAGCTGTTTTTT.

About this clonotype: Possible read error: a much larger clone is one base away. The chain joins TRBV4-1 to TRBJ2-5; TRBD1 matches at 8 bases. This CDR3 region has 15 residues. The germline V gene has CDR1 MGHRA and CDR2 YSYEKL. CDR3 residues: CANSPRTGTIETQYF. CDR3 coding DNA: TGCGCCAACAGCCCAAGGACAGGGACGATCGAGACCCAGTACTTC.

Concerning this clonotype: This clone may be a read error of a much larger clone one base away. The chain uses TRBV2 and TRBJ2-7, with 8 nucleotides matching TRBD1. Germline lookup yields CDR1 SNHLY and CDR2 FYNNEI. V was clipped by 8 bases and J by 5 bases; unmatched bases: 11. The CDR3 loop spans 14 amino acids. In nucleotides, the CDR3 is TGTGCCAGCTGGGGGACAGGCTCATTCCACGAGCAGTACTTC. This encodes CASWGTGSFHEQYF. Filled out from reference TRBV2 and TRBJ2-7, the complete variable domain reads EPEVTQTPSHQVTQMGQEVILRCVPISNHLYFYWYRQILGQKVEFLVSFYNNEISEKSEIFDDQFSVERPDGSNFTLKIRSTKLEDSAMYFCASWGTGSFHEQYFGPGTRLTVT.

This clonotype was detected a few times. The chain has TRBV5-4 and TRBJ2-7; possibly TRBD2 for D (6 bases). From germline, CDR1 is SGHNT and CDR2 YYREEE (reference sequence). V was shortened by 3 bases and J by 4 bases, with 14 bases between the two germline ends. The CDR3 is 14 residues long. The CDR3 coding sequence is TGTGCCAGCAGCTGGCGGGACCGAATATACGAGCAGTACTTC. Translated: CASSWRDRIYEQYF.

J is TRBJ1-1 and V is TRBV15, with no clear D. This CDR3 is built from 13 residues. V was cut by 5 bases and J by 6 bases, with 13 bases left in between. Germline V gene sequence: CDR1 LNHNV, CDR2 YYDKDF (reference sequence). CDR3 in DNA: TGTGCCACCAGCGATTTTGAGGTCCCTGAAGCTTTCTTT. Translation: CATSDFEVPEAFF.

V is TRBV7-6 and J is TRBJ2-2; 7 bases align to TRBD2. The length of the CDR3 is 15 residues. Germline CDR1 and CDR2: SGHVS and FNYEAQ. J was trimmed by 1 base and V by 3 bases; bases with no gene match: 2. CDR3 region: CASSLAGENTGELFF. The CDR3, as DNA: TGTGCCAGCAGCTTGGCGGGAGAGAACACCGGGGAGCTGTTTTTT.

CDR3 bases: TGTGCCAGCAGCTTGGCCGAGACCCAAGAGACCCAGTACTTC. Encoded protein: CASSLAETQETQYF. The chain has TRBV7-9 and TRBJ2-5; D remains ambiguous. In germline, CDR1 is SEHNR, CDR2 FQNEAQ (reference sequence). The CDR3 sequence is 14 residues long. V dropped 3 bases and J dropped 1 base, with 9 bases sitting between them.

The V call is TRBV9, the J call TRBJ1-4; no clear D. CDR1 and CDR2 (germline): SGDLS, YYNGEE. Trimming took 4 bases from V and 6 from J, leaving 13 bases between them. The CDR3 sequence is 14 residues long. For the CDR3, the DNA is TGTGCCAGCAGCCCCTACGGAGTTGATGAAAAACTGTTTTTT. As protein: CASSPYGVDEKLFF.

This clonotype was counted ten times or more. The chain couples TRBV7-6 to TRBJ1-1; D remains ambiguous. This CDR3 contains 13 residues. CDR1 SGHVS and CDR2 FNYEAQ come from the germline V gene. V was clipped by 0 bases and J by 3 bases, with 5 bases between them. The CDR3 DNA follows: TGTGCCAGCAGCTTAGCGTCGCACACTGAAGCTTTCTTT. The encoded protein is CASSLASHTEAFF.

V and J are TRBV7-2 and TRBJ2-5; 7 nucleotides match TRBD2. Germline trimming cut 6 bases from V and 3 bases from J; bases unmatched to any gene: 13. The CDR3 has 16 residues. Per the germline V gene, CDR1 is SGHTA and CDR2 is FQGNSA. CDR3 protein: CASSYIVAGPKETQYF. The CDR3 nucleotides are TGTGCCAGCAGTTACATAGTAGCGGGCCCCAAAGAGACCCAGTACTTC.

The chain has TRBV2 and TRBJ2-7; 8 bases fit TRBD1. The ends lost 3 bases at V and 6 bases at J; junction bases unmatched: 10. The germline gives CDR1 SNHLY, CDR2 FYNNEI. The CDR3 has 15 residues. The CDR3 spells CASSDTGGSSGEQYF. CDR3 DNA: TGTGCCAGCAGTGACACAGGGGGGAGTTCGGGCGAGCAGTACTTC.

The chain uses TRBV15 and TRBJ1-1; D is possibly TRBD1 (6 bases). Germline CDR1 is LNHNV and CDR2 is YYDKDF (reference sequence). The CDR3 is 15 residues long. V gave up 0 bases and J gave up 4 bases, with 12 bases separating them. The CDR3 loop reads CATSRDLRGVTEAFF. The DNA for the CDR3 is TGTGCCACCAGCAGAGATCTAAGGGGGGTCACTGAAGCTTTCTTT.

The chain recombines TRBV12-3 or TRBV12-4 with TRBJ2-5; 7 bases fit TRBD2. CDR3 length: 14 amino acids. V shed 5 bases and J 4 bases; nucleotides not matched to a gene: 7. The CDR3 is CASSNSGTLETQYF. The DNA of the CDR3 is TGTGCCAGCAGTAACAGCGGGACTTTAGAGACCCAGTACTTC.

The chain combines TRBV10-3 with TRBJ2-5; D unresolved. V dropped 3 bases and J dropped 4 bases, with 9 bases sitting between them. CDR1 ENHRY and CDR2 SYGVKD come from the germline V gene. The CDR3 is made up of 13 amino acids. The CDR3 sequence is CAISESVPETQYF. The CDR3 DNA reads TGTGCCATCAGTGAATCAGTCCCAGAGACCCAGTACTTC.

This clonotype came up a few times. V usage is TRBV4-3 and J usage is TRBJ1-6; the match to TRBD1 covers 7 bases. CDR3 size: 16 residues. The germline gives CDR1 LGHNA, CDR2 YSLEER. The J segment lost 7 bases and the V segment lost 0 bases, leaving 6 bases of the junction unmatched. The CDR3 DNA is TGCGCCAGCAGCCAAGAGGGGGGACAGCGGAATTCACCCCTCCACTTT. It encodes CASSQEGGQRNSPLHF.

About this clonotype: The junction and the germline gene differ at one end; a read error may be behind it. This rearrangement joins TRBV9 to TRBJ1-1; D gene ambiguous. CDR3 size: 17 residues. Germline CDR1 and CDR2: SGDLS and YYNGEE. The CDR3 nucleotides are TGCGCCAGCAGCCAAGAAGACCCAGTGCGGCAGAACACTGAAGCTTTCTTT. It yields the protein CASSQEDPVRQNTEAFF.

A few counts support this clonotype. One end of the junction is discordant with germline, which a read error may explain. The chain employs TRBV7-9 and TRBJ2-7; TRBD2 aligns across 11 bases. The CDR3 loop spans 14 amino acids. Germline assignment: CDR1 SEHNR and CDR2 FQNEAQ (reference sequence). The CDR3 region is CVSSELAGEYEQYF. In DNA, the CDR3 is TGTGTCAGCAGCGAACTAGCGGGAGAGTACGAGCAGTACTTC. The complete variable domain, with remaining parts taken from reference TRBV7-9 and TRBJ2-7, reads DTGVSQNPRHKITKRGQNVTFRCDPISEHNRLYWYRQTLGQGPEFLTYFQNEAQLEKSRLLSDRFSAERPKGSFSTLEIQRTEQGDSAMYLCVSSELAGEYEQYFGPGTRLTVT.